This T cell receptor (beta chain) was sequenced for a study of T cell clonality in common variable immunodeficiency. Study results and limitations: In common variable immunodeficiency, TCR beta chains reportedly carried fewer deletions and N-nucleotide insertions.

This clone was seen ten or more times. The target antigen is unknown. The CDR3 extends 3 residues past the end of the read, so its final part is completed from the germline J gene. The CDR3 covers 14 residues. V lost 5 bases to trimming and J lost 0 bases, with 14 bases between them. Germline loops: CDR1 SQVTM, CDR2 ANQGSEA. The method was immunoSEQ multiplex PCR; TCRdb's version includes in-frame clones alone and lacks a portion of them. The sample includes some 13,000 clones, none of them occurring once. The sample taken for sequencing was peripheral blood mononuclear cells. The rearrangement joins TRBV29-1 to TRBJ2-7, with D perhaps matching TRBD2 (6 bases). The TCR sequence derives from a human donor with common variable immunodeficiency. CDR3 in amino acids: CSVTGGRSSYEQYF. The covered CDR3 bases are TGCAGCGTTACAGGAGGGAGAAGCTCCTACGAG.